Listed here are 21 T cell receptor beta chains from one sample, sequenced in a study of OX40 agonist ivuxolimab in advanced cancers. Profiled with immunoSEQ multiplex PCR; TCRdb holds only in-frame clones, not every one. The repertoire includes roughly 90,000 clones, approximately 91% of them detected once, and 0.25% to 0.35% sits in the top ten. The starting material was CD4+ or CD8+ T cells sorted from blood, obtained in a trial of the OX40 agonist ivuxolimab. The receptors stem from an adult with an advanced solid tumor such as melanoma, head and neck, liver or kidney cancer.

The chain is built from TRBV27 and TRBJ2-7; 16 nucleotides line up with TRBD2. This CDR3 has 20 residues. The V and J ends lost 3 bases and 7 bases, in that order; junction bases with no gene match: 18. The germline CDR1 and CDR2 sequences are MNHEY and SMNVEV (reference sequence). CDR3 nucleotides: TGTGCCAGCAGTTTTGATAATTCCGGGACTAGCGGGAGGGTTCCGGGTGAGCAGTACTTC. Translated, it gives CASSFDNSGTSGRVPGEQYF.

The CDR3 DNA reads TGTGCCAGCAGCCCCACGGGCAGGGGCGTTTACAATGAGCAGTTCTTC. The encoded protein is CASSPTGRGVYNEQFF. V and J are TRBV5-8 and TRBJ2-1; weak D call: TRBD1 (6 bases). This CDR3 has 16 amino acids. V lost 4 bases, J lost 4 bases, and 18 bases lay in between. Germline V gives CDR1 SGHTS, CDR2 YDEGEE.

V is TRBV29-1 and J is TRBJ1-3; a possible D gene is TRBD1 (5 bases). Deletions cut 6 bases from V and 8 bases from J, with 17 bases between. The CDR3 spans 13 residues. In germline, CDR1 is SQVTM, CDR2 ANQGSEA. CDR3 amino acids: CSVPGGGRDTIYF. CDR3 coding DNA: TGCAGCGTCCCCGGGGGGGGACGAGACACCATATATTTT.

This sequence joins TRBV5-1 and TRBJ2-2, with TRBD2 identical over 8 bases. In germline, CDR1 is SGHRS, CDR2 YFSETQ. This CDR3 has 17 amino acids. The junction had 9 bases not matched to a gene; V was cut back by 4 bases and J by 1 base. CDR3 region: CASSRKLAERNTGELFF. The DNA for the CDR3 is TGCGCCAGCAGCCGCAAACTAGCGGAAAGGAACACCGGGGAGCTGTTTTTT.

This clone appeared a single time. CDR3: CASSFWRSSGNTIYF. The CDR3 DNA follows: TGTGCCAGCAGCTTCTGGCGGAGCTCTGGAAACACCATATATTTT. The chain joins TRBV7-2 to TRBJ1-3, with D unresolved. Between the trimmed V and J ends, which lost 3 bases and 0 bases, there was a span of 9 bases. This CDR3 spans 15 amino acids. Germline V gives CDR1 SGHTA, CDR2 FQGNSA.

CDR3 amino acids: CASSRDSYEQYF. CDR3 DNA: TGCGCCAGCAGCAGGGATTCCTACGAGCAGTACTTC. V and J are TRBV5-1 and TRBJ2-5; D call uncertain. The DNA end is more similar to TRBJ2-7, so the J call may be wrong. The CDR3 covers 12 residues. CDR1 SGHRS and CDR2 YFSETQ come from the germline V gene.

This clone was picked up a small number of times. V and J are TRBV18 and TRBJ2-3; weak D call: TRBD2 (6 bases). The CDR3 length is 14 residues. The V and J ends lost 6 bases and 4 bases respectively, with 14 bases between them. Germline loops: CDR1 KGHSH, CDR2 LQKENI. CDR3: CASSPGVGADTQYF. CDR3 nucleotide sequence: TGTGCCAGCTCCCCGGGGGTTGGCGCAGATACGCAGTATTTT.

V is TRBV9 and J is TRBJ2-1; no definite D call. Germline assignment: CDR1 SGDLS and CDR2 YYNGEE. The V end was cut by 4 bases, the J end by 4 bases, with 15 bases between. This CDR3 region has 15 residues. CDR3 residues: CASSSSFEGYNEQFF. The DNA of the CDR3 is TGTGCCAGCAGCTCCTCCTTCGAAGGATACAATGAGCAGTTCTTC.

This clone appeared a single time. Written as DNA, the CDR3 is TGTGCCAGCAGTTACTCTGACGTACTGAACACCGGGGAGCTGTTTTTT. It codes for CASSYSDVLNTGELFF. The rearrangement uses TRBV6-5 and TRBJ2-2; the D is unclear. The CDR3 extends over 16 amino acids. Germline CDR1 is MNHEY and CDR2 is SVGAGI. V dropped 0 bases and J dropped 1 base, with 9 bases sitting between them.

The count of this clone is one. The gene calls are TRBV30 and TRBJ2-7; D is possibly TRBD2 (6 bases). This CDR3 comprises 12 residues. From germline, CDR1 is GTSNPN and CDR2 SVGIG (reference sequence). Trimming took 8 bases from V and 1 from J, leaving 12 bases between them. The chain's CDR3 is CAGGGNSYEQYF. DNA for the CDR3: TGTGCCGGTGGGGGGAATTCCTACGAGCAGTACTTC.

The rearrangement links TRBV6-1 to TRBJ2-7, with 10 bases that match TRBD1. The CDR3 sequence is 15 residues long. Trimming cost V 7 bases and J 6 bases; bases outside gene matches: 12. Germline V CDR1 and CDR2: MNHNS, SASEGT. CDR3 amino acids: CASIAGQGGRSEQYF. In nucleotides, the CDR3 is TGTGCCAGCATTGCTGGACAGGGGGGGCGAAGCGAGCAGTACTTC.

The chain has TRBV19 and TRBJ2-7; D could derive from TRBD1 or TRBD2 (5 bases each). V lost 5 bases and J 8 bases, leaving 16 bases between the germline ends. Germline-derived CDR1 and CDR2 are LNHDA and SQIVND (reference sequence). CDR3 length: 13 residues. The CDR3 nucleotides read TGTGCCAGTAGTCCAGATACTCCGGGACAGCAGTACTTC. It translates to CASSPDTPGQQYF.

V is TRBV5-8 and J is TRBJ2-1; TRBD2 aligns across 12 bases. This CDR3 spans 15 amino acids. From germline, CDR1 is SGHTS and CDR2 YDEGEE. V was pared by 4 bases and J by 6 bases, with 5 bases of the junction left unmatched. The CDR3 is CASSPPSGRANEQFF. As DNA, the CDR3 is TGTGCCAGCAGCCCCCCTAGCGGGAGGGCCAATGAGCAGTTCTTC.

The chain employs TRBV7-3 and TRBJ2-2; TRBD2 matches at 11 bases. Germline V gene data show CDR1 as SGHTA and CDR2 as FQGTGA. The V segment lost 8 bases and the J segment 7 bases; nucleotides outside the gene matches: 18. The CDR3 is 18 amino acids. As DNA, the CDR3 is TGTGCCAGCGCCTCTTCTCTTAGCGGGAGGGCCCATGGCGGGGAGCTGTTTTTT. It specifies CASASSLSGRAHGGELFF.

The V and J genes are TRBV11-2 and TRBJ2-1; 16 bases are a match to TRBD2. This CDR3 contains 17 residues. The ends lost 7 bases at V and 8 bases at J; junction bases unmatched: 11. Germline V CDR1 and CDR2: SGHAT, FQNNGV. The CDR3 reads CASTRGTSGRALDEQFF. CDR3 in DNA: TGTGCCAGCACCCGGGGGACTAGCGGGAGGGCCCTCGATGAGCAGTTCTTC. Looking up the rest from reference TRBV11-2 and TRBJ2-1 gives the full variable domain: EAGVAQSPRYKIIEKRQSVAFWCNPISGHATLYWYQQILGQGPKLLIQFQNNGVVDDSQLPKDRFSAERLKGVDSTLKIQPAKLEDSAVYLCASTRGTSGRALDEQFFGPGTRLTVL.

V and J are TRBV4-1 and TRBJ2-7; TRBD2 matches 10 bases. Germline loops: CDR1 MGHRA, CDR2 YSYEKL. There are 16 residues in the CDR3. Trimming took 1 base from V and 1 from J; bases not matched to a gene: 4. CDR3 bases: TGCGCCAGCAGCCAAGGAAGTAGCGGGAGGTCCTACGAGCAGTACTTC. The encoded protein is CASSQGSSGRSYEQYF.

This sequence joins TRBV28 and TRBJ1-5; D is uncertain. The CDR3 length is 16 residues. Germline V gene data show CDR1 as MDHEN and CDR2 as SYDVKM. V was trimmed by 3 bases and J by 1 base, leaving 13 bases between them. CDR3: CASSFPYGLSNQPQHF. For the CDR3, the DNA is TGTGCCAGCAGTTTCCCCTACGGACTGAGCAATCAGCCCCAGCATTTT.

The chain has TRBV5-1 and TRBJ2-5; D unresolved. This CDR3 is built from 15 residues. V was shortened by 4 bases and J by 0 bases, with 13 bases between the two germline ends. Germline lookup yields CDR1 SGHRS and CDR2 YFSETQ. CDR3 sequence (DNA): TGCGCCAGCAGCCCCGGGCTGGTCTACCAAGAGACCCAGTACTTC. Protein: CASSPGLVYQETQYF.

Here the CDR3 reads CTSSRYRDRVEAFF. The CDR3 nucleotides are TGCACCAGCAGCCGATATAGGGACAGGGTTGAAGCTTTCTTT. The rearrangement uses TRBV1 and TRBJ1-1; TRBD1, the D gene given by the table, was not confirmed from the DNA. TRBV1 is given as a pseudogene. CDR3 length: 14 amino acids.

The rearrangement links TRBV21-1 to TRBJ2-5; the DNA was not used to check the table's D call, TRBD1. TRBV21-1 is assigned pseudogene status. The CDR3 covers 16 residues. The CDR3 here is CASSKVGRGDGETQYF. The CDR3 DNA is TGTGCCAGCAGCAAAGTCGGAAGGGGTGACGGAGAGACCCAGTACTTC.

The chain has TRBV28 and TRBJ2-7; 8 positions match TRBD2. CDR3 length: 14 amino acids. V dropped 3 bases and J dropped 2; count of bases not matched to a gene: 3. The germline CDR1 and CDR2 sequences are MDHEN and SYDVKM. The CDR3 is CASSFSGGPYEQYF. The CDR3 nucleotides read TGTGCCAGCAGTTTTTCGGGGGGGCCCTACGAGCAGTACTTC.